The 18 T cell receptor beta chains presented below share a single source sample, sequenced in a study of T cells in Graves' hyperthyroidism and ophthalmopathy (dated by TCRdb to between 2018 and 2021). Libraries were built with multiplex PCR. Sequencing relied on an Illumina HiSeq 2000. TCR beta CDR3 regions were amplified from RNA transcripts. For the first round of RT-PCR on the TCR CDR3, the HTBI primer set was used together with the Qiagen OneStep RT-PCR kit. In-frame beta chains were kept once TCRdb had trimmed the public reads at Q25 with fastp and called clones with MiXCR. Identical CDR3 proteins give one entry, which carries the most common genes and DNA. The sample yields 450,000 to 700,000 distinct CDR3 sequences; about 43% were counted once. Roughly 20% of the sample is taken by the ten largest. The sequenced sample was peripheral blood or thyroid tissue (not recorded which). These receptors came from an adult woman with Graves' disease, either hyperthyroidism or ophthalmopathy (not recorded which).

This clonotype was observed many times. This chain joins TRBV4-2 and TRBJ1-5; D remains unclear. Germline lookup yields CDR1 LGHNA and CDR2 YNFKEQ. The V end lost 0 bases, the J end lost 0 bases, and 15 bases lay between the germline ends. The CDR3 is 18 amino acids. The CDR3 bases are TGTGCCAGCAGCCAAGATCTCCCTGGGCCAACTAGCAATCAGCCCCAGCATTTT. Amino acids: CASSQDLPGPTSNQPQHF.

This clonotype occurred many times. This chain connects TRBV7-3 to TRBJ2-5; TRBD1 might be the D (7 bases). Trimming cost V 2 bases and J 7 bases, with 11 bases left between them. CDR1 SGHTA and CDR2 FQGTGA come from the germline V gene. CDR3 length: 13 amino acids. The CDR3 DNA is TGTGCCAGCAGCTTACGGCAGGGGGGGACCCAGTACTTC. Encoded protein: CASSLRQGGTQYF. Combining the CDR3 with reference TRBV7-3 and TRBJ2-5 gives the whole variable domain GAGVSQTPSNKVTEKGKYVELRCDPISGHTALYWYRQSLGQGPEFLIYFQGTGAADDSGLPNDRFFAVRPEGSVSTLKIQRTERGDSAVYLCASSLRQGGTQYFGPGTRLLVL.

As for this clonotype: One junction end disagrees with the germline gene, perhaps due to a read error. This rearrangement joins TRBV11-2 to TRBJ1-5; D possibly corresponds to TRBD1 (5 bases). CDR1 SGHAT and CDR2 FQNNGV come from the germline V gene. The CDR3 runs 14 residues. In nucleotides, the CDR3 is TGTGCCAGCAGCCCCGGGACTAGCAGTCAGCCCCAGCATTTT. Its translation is CASSPGTSSQPQHF.

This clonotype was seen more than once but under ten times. DNA of the CDR3: TGTGCCAGCAGTTCCGACAGGTATAGTCAGCCCCAGCATTTT. It encodes CASSSDRYSQPQHF. This chain uses TRBV28 with TRBJ1-5, with TRBD1 as a possible D gene (6 bases). The CDR3 totals 14 residues. Trimming cost V 4 bases and J 6 bases, with 13 bases left between them. Germline V gene lookup returns CDR1 MDHEN and CDR2 SYDVKM.

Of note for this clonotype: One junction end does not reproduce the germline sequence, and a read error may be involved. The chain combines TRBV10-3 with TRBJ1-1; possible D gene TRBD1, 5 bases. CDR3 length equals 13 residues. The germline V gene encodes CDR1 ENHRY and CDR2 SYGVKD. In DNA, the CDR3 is TGTGCCAGCAGTGCCCTCGGGGGAGGGCTGACTTTCTTT. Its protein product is CASSALGGGLTFF.

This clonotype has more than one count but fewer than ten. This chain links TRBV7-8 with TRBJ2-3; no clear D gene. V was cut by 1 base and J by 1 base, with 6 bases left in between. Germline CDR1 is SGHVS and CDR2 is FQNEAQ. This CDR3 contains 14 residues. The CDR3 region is CASSLEQGTDTQYF. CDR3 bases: TGTGCCAGCAGCTTAGAACAAGGCACAGATACGCAGTATTTT.

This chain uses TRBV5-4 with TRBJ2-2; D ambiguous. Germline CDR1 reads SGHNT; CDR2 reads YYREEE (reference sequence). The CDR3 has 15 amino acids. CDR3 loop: CHSSLASGRAGELFF. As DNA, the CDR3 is TGTCACAGCAGCTTGGCGTCAGGAAGGGCCGGGGAGCTGTTTTTT.

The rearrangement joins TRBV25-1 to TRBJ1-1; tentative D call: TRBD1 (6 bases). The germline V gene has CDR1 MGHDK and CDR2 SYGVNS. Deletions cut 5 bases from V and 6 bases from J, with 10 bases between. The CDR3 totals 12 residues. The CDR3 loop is CASSFRGSEAFF. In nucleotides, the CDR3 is TGTGCCAGCAGTTTCAGGGGCTCTGAAGCTTTCTTT.

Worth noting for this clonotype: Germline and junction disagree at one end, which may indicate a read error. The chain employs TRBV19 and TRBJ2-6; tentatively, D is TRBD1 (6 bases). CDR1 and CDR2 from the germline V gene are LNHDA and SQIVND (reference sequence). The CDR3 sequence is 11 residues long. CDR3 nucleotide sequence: TGTGCCAGTAGGGGGGCCCACGTCCTGACTTTC. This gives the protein CASRGAHVLTF.

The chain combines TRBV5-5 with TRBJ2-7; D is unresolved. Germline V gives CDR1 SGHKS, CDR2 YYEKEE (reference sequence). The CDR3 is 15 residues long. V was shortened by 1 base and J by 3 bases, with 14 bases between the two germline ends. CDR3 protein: CASSLRLNYGYEQYF. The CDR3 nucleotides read TGTGCCAGCAGCTTGAGGTTGAACTATGGCTACGAGCAGTACTTC.

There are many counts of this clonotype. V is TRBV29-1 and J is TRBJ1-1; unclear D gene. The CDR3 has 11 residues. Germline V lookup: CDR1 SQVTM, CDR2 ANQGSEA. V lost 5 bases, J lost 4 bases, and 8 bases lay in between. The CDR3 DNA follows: TGCAGCGTTCGGGCGGGCACTGAAGCTTTCTTT. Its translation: CSVRAGTEAFF.

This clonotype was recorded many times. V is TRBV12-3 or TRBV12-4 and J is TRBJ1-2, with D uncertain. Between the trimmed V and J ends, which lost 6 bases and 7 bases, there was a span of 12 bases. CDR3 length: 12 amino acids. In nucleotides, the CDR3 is TGTGCCAGCAGCCCCCCACCCGCTGGCTACACCTTC. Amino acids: CASSPPPAGYTF.

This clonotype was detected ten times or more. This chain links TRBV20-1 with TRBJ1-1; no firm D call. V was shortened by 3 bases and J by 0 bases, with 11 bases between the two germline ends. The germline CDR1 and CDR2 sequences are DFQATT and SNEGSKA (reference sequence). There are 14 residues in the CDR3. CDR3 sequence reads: CSARSLRMNTEAFF. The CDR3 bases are TGCAGTGCTAGGTCCCTCCGGATGAACACTGAAGCTTTCTTT.

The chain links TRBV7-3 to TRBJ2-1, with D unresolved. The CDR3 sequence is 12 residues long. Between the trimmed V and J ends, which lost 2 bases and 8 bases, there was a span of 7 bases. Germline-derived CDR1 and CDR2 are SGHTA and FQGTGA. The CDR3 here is CASSLDGYEQFF. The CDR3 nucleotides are TGTGCCAGCAGCTTAGATGGGTATGAGCAGTTCTTC. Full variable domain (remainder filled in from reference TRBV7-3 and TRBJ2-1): GAGVSQTPSNKVTEKGKYVELRCDPISGHTALYWYRQSLGQGPEFLIYFQGTGAADDSGLPNDRFFAVRPEGSVSTLKIQRTERGDSAVYLCASSLDGYEQFFGPGTRLTVL.

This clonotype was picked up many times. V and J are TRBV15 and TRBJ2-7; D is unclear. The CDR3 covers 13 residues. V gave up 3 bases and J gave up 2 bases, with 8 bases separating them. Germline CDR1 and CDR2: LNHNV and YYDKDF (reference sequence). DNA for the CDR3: TGTGCCACCAGCAGTTCCCCTCCCTACGAGCAGTACTTC. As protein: CATSSSPPYEQYF. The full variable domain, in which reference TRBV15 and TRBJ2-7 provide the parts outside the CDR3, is DAMVIQNPRYQVTQFGKPVTLSCSQTLNHNVMYWYQQKSSQAPKLLFHYYDKDFNNEADTPDNFQSRRPNTSFCFLDIRSPGLGDTAMYLCATSSSPPYEQYFGPGTRLTVT.

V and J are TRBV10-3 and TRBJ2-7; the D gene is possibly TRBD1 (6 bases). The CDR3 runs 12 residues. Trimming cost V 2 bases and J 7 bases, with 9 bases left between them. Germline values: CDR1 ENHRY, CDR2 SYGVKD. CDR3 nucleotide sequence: TGTGCCATCAGTGAGGGGGGCGGAGAGCAGTACTTC. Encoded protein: CAISEGGGEQYF.

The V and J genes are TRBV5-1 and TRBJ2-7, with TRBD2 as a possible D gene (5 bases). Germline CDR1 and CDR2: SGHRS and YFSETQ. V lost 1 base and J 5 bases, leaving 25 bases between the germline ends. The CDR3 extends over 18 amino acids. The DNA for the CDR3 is TGCGCCAGCAGCTTGCCCCCAGGTTTCGATAGGGAGTATGACGAGCAGTACTTC. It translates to CASSLPPGFDREYDEQYF. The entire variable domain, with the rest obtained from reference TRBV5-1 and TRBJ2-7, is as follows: KAGVTQTPRYLIKTRGQQVTLSCSPISGHRSVSWYQQTPGQGLQFLFEYFSETQRNKGNFPGRFSGRQFSNSRSEMNVSTLELGDSALYLCASSLPPGFDREYDEQYFGPGTRLTVT.

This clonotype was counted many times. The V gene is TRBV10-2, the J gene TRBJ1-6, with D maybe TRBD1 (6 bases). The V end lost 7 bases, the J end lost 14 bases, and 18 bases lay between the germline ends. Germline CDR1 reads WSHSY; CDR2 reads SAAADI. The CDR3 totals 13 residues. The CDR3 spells CASTVGGLVSLHF. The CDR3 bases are TGCGCCAGCACCGTGGGGGGGCTGGTCTCCCTCCACTTT.